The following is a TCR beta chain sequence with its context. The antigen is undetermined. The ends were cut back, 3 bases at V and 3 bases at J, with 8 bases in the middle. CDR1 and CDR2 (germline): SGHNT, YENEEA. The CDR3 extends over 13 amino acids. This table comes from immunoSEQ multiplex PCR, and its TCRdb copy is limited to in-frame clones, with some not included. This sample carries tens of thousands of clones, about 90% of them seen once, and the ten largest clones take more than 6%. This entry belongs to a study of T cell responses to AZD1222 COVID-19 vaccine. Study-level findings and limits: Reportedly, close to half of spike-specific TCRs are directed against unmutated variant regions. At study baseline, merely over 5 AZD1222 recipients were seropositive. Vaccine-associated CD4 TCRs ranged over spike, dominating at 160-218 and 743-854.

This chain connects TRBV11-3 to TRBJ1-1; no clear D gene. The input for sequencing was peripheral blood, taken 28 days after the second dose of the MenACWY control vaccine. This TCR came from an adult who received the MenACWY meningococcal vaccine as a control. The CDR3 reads CASSLGLDTEAFF. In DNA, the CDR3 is TGTGCCAGCAGCTTGGGCCTGGACACTGAAGCTTTCTTT.